Listed below are T cell receptor beta chains from one sample, sequenced in a study of Graves' ophthalmopathy and Graves' hyperthyroidism. Via MiXCR, TCRdb re-called the multiplex PCR reads, giving one row per CDR3 protein. The sample includes approximately 500,000 distinct CDR3 sequences, approximately 14% seen only once; the top ten take over 7.5%. The sequenced sample consisted of blood. Receptors originate from a woman aged 25-40 years with Graves' ophthalmopathy. Both conserved end residues are part of each CDR3. D genes are given only for firm matches. Size is omitted from some rows. Given values are once, few, many or a class for expanded clones.

abundance,d_gene,v_gene,j_gene,CDR3nt,CDR3aa
many,TRBD1,TRBV28,TRBJ2-7,TGTGCCAGCAGTTTAACGGGACAGAGTTTATACGAGCAGTACTTC,CASSLTGQSLYEQYF
-,TRBD1,TRBV11-2,TRBJ2-7,TGTGCCAGCAGCTTAGGTTCGACAGGGCGGACCTACGAGCAGTACTTC,CASSLGSTGRTYEQYF
few,-,TRBV13,TRBJ1-2,TGTGCCAGCAGCTTACGGTCCGTGGACGGGTCAGACGATGGCTACACCTTC,CASSLRSVDGSDDGYTF
many,-,TRBV5-1,TRBJ2-6,TGCGCCAGCAGCTGGGGGGACCTAAACTCTGGGGCCAACGTCCTGACTTTC,CASSWGDLNSGANVLTF
-,-,TRBV6-1,TRBJ1-1,TGTGCCAGCACCCTGATCGGGGGCGGGAGGGATGAAGCTTTCTTT,CASTLIGGGRDEAFF
many,TRBD1,TRBV12-3/TRBV12-4,TRBJ1-1,TGTGCCAGCAGCCCAGGGGGCCCGTCATCCAACACTGAAGCTTTCTTT,CASSPGGPSSNTEAFF
many,-,TRBV11-1,TRBJ1-1,TGTGCCAGCAGCTTATTGGGACACCGAGAGAACACTGAAGCTTTCTTT,CASSLLGHRENTEAFF
few,TRBD1,TRBV5-1,TRBJ2-5,TGCGCCAGCAGCTTGAGGACAGGGCGGGTGGAGACCCAGTACTTC,CASSLRTGRVETQYF
many,TRBD1,TRBV12-3/TRBV12-4,TRBJ1-2,TGTGCCAGCAGTTCACTTGATCAGGGGGCCTACACCTTC,CASSSLDQGAYTF
-,-,TRBV28,TRBJ1-2,TGTGCCAGCAGTCAGCAGGGCGGGAACTATGGCTACACCTTC,CASSQQGGNYGYTF
many,-,TRBV2,TRBJ1-2,TGTGCCAGCAGACTTAAGACAGTATCTAACTATGGCTACACCTTC,CASRLKTVSNYGYTF
many,TRBD2,TRBV27,TRBJ2-7,TGTGCCAGCAGTTACCGACTAGCGGGATACGAGCAGTACTTC,CASSYRLAGYEQYF
many,-,TRBV19,TRBJ1-5,TGTGCCAGCAGTACCGTTTTTAACAGTCTCAATCAGCCCCAGCATTTT,CASSTVFNSLNQPQHF
many,-,TRBV5-6,TRBJ1-6,TGTGCCAGCAGCCCTCTAGGGGGGGGCTCTTCACCCCTCCACTTT,CASSPLGGGSSPLHF
many,-,TRBV20-1,TRBJ1-1,TGCAGTGCTTTTCTCTCAGGGCCTGAAGCTTCCTTT,CSAFLSGPEASF
many,TRBD1,TRBV6-1,TRBJ2-5,TGTGCCAGTGAGACAGGGTCTTATCGGGAGACCCAGTACTTC,CASETGSYRETQYF
many,-,TRBV11-1,TRBJ2-5,TGTGCCAGCAGCCCCGCGTCCGTGGGAGGAGAGACCCAGTACTTC,CASSPASVGGETQYF
-,-,TRBV4-1,TRBJ1-2,TGCGCCAGCAGCCAACCCGGGGTACGCTATGGCTACACCTTC,CASSQPGVRYGYTF
many,-,TRBV12-5,TRBJ1-3,TGTGCTAGTGGTTTGGCCTCGGGGGGGCAAGGAAACACCATATATTTT,CASGLASGGQGNTIYF
many,TRBD2,TRBV20-1,TRBJ2-5,TGCAGTGCTACGCGGGAGGTAGGAGAGACCCAGTACTTC,CSATREVGETQYF
many,-,TRBV30,TRBJ1-2,TGTGCCTGGCGGGGGGGGAATGGGTATGGCTACACCTTC,CAWRGGNGYGYTF
-,-,TRBV18,TRBJ2-7,TGTGCCAGCTCACCATTAAGTTCCCCCTACGAGCAGTACTTC,CASSPLSSPYEQYF
-,-,TRBV6-1,TRBJ1-2,TGCGCCAGCAGTGAACCCGGGCAAGGGTATTATGGCTACACCTTC,CASSEPGQGYYGYTF
many,-,TRBV5-1,TRBJ1-5,TGCGCCAGCAGCTTGGTCCCCGGGCAGGGAATCAATCGGCCCCAGCATTTT,CASSLVPGQGINRPQHF
many,-,TRBV7-9,TRBJ2-7,TGTGCCAGCAGCTCCGGGCAGGGCCTGCACGAGCAGTACTTC,CASSSGQGLHEQYF
many,TRBD1,TRBV2,TRBJ2-7,TGTGCCAGCAGCGGGGACAGGGGTCGGGAGCAGTACTTC,CASSGDRGREQYF